These 10 T cell receptor beta chains originate from one sample sequenced in a study of radiation and T cells in renal cell carcinoma. Indicated time point: blood 2 weeks post-SBRT. The sample's treatment: 15 Gy SBRT to primary tumor, nephrectomy 4 weeks later. Sequencing was performed with immunoSEQ multiplex PCR; in TCRdb, only in-frame clones are kept and a portion is missing. The sample has some 120,000 clones; roughly four fifths are singletons. Sequences were derived from blood, sampled from a patient whose treatment included radiotherapy and nephrectomy. The receptors derive from a woman in her sixties or seventies with renal cell carcinoma.

V and J are TRBV27 and TRBJ2-2; 10 nucleotides align to TRBD2. The germline V gene has CDR1 MNHEY and CDR2 SMNVEV (reference sequence). Trimming removed 5 bases from V and 6 bases from J; junction bases left unmatched: 18. This CDR3 has 19 residues. This CDR3 is CASSLNVAPAGGFAGELFF. In DNA, the CDR3 is TGTGCCAGCAGTCTCAACGTAGCCCCAGCGGGGGGGTTCGCCGGGGAGCTGTTTTTT.

This chain joins TRBV7-9 and TRBJ2-7; 8 bases fit TRBD2. The germline V gene has CDR1 SEHNR and CDR2 FQNEAQ (reference sequence). Trimming removed 5 bases from V and 2 bases from J; junction bases left unmatched: 5. The CDR3 covers 14 residues. CDR3 amino acids: CASSVPGLAYEQYF. As DNA, the CDR3 is TGTGCCAGCAGCGTACCGGGACTAGCCTACGAGCAGTACTTC.

This chain links TRBV28 with TRBJ1-1; 7 bases are shared with TRBD1. J gave up 5 bases and V 3 bases, and 12 bases lay outside the gene matches. Germline CDR1 and CDR2: MDHEN and SYDVKM. This CDR3 has 16 residues. The CDR3 spells CASSFPGEGARTEAFF. The CDR3 DNA reads TGTGCCAGCAGTTTCCCCGGAGAGGGGGCGAGAACTGAAGCTTTCTTT. Filled out from reference TRBV28 and TRBJ1-1, the complete variable domain reads DVKVTQSSRYLVKRTGEKVFLECVQDMDHENMFWYRQDPGLGLRLIYFSYDVKMKEKGDIPEGYSVSREKKERFSLILESASTNQTSMYLCASSFPGEGARTEAFFGQGTRLTVV.

The CDR3 sequence is CASSVEGGRFTGELFF. Here the CDR3 DNA reads TGTGCCAGCAGCGTAGAAGGGGGGCGCTTCACCGGGGAGCTGTTTTTT. The rearrangement links TRBV9 to TRBJ2-2, with D perhaps given as TRBD1 or TRBD2 (6 bases each). This CDR3 is 16 amino acids long. V dropped 0 bases and J dropped 4 bases, with 13 bases sitting between them. CDR1 SGDLS and CDR2 YYNGEE come from the germline V gene.

The V and J genes are TRBV27 and TRBJ2-7; 10 positions match TRBD1. This CDR3 spans 14 amino acids. Germline assignment: CDR1 MNHEY and CDR2 SMNVEV (reference sequence). After removal of 6 bases from V and 4 bases from J, the junction contained 6 bases not matched to a gene. The CDR3 coding sequence is TGTGCCAGCAGCGGACAGGGGGTAGGTTACGAGCAGTACTTC. This translates into CASSGQGVGYEQYF.

A note on this clone: Other DNA variants within this sample encode the same CDR3. This sequence joins TRBV5-1 and TRBJ2-1; D is undetermined. CDR1 is SGHRS and CDR2 is YFSETQ in the germline V gene. V was trimmed by 0 bases and J by 2 bases, leaving 3 bases between them. The length of the CDR3 is 13 residues. CDR3 sequence: CASSLDTYNEQFF. In DNA, the CDR3 is TGCGCCAGCAGCTTGGACACCTACAATGAGCAGTTCTTC.

This chain uses TRBV6-6 with TRBJ2-3; TRBD1 might be the D (5 bases). V dropped 2 bases and J dropped 0 bases, with 9 bases sitting between them. Germline assignment: CDR1 MNHNY and CDR2 SVGAGI (reference sequence). The CDR3 runs 15 residues. The CDR3 DNA sequence: TGTGCCAGCAGTTACAGGACAACGAGCACAGATACGCAGTATTTT. It codes for CASSYRTTSTDTQYF.

The genes are TRBV9 and TRBJ2-5, with 7 bases matching TRBD1. The germline gives CDR1 SGDLS, CDR2 YYNGEE. With V trimmed by 4 bases and J by 2 bases, 8 bases remained unmatched. This CDR3 comprises 15 residues. The CDR3 is CASSQHRGPQETQYF. The CDR3 region has the DNA TGTGCCAGCAGCCAGCACAGGGGCCCGCAAGAGACCCAGTACTTC.

This chain uses TRBV25-1 with TRBJ2-7, with TRBD2 identical over 10 bases. The ends lost 4 bases at V and 2 bases at J; junction bases unmatched: 14. Germline CDR1 reads MGHDK; CDR2 reads SYGVNS. This CDR3 comprises 18 residues. This CDR3 reads CASSAFKSLAGAAYEQYF. The CDR3 nucleotides read TGTGCCAGCAGTGCTTTCAAGTCTCTAGCGGGGGCCGCCTACGAGCAGTACTTC.

This chain uses TRBV6-6 with TRBJ2-7; TRBD1 agrees at 7 bases. With V trimmed by 0 bases and J by 3 bases, 2 bases remained unmatched. CDR3 length: 14 amino acids. Germline CDR1 is MNHNY and CDR2 is SVGAGI (reference sequence). Here the CDR3 DNA reads TGTGCCAGCAGTTACTCGACAGGGAACTACGAGCAGTACTTC. Translation gives CASSYSTGNYEQYF.